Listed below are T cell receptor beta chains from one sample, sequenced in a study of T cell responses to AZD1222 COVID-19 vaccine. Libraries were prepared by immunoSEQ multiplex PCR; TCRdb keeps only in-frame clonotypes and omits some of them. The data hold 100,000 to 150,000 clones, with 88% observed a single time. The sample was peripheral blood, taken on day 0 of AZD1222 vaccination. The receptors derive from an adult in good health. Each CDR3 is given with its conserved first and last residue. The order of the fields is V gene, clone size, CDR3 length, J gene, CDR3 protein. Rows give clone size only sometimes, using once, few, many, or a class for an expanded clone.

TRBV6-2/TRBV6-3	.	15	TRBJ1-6	CASSYRGGAGSPLHF
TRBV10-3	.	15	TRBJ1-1	CAISAGTARNTEAFF
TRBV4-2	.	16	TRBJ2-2	CASSLGGQGITGELFF
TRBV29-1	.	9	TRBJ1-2	CSVDQGYTF
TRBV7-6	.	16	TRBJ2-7	CASSLASAGGTYEQYF
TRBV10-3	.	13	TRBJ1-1	CAVTRGLETEAFF
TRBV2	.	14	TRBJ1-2	CASRERTGGLGYTF
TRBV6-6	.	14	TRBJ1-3	CASSQDRVGNTIYF
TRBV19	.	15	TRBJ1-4	CASSPRVGANEKLFF
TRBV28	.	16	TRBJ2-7	CASSLHTPELSYEQYF
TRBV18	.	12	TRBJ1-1	CASSLDRVGAFF
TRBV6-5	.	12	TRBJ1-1	CASSSGSTEAFF
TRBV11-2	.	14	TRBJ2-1	CASSLERGYNEQFF
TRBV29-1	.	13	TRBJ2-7	CSAQAQGAYEQYF
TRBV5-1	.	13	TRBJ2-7	CASSLGGRYEQYF
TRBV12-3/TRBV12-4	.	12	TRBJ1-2	CASSRQGYGYTF
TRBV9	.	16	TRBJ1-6	CASSVGQGGPNSPLHF
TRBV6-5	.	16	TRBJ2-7	CASSYFQTRGTGEQYF
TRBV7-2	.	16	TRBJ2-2	CASSRHVAGGPGELFF
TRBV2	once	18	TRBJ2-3	CASRSGLAGGPSTDTQYF
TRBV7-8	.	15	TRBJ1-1	CASSIRQTLNTEAFF
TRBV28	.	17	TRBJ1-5	CASSIGGWPQGNQPQHF
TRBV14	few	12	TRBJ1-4	CASSHPRGKLFF
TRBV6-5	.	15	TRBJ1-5	CASSRDRVGNQPQHF
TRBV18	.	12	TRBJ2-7	CASSPQDYEQYF
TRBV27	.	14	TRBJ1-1	CASRERTVHTEAFF
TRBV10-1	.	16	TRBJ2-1	CASSEGRTSGYNEQFF
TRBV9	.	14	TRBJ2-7	CASSVAEGAYEQYF
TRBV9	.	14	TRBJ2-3	CASSVWDKADTQYF
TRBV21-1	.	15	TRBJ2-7	CASSKISGSSYEQYF
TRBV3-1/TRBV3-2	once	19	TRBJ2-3	CASSQETSGGARWADTQYF
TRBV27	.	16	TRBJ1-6	CASRTNWGSYNSPLHF
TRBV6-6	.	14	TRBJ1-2	CASSGFGVNYGYTF
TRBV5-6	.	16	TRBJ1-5	CASSLGSGRDLAPQHF
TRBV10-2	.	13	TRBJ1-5	CASSEQGNQPQHF
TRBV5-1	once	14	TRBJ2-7	CASSLVQVTYEQYF
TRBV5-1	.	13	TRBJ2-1	CASSLELDNEQFF
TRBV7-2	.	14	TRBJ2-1	CASSLGTGINEQFF
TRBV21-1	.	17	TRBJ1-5	CASKRGTGGIINQPQHF
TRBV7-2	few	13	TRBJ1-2	CASSFVGEDGYTF
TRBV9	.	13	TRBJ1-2	CASSVGGRGGYTF
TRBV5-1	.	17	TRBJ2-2	CASSFQGPTANTGELFF
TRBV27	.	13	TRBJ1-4	CASSFGGGEKLFF
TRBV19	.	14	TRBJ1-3	CASRRELSGNTIYF
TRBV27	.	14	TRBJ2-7	CASRNRGSSYEQYF
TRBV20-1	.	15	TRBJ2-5	CSASSVGGGGETQYF
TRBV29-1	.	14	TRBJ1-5	CSATGTGGGQPQHF
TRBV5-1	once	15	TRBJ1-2	CASSLGQGFNYGYTF